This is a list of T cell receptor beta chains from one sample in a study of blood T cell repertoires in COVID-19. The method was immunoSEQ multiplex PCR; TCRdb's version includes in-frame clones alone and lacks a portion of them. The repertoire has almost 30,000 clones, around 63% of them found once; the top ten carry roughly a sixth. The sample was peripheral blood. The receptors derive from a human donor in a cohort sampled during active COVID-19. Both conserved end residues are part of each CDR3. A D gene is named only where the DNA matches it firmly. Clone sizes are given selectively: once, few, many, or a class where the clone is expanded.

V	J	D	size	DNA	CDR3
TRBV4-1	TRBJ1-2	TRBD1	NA	TGCGCCAGCAGCCAAGGCGGACAGGGGACGGGTATTAGGAACTATGGCTACACCTTC	CASSQGGQGTGIRNYGYTF
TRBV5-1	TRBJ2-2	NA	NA	TGCGCCAGCAGCTTAGCACAGGGACAAACCGGGGAGCTGTTTTTT	CASSLAQGQTGELFF
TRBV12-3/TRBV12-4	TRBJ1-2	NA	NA	TGTGCCAGCAGTGGGGGGGACTATGGCTACACCTTC	CASSGGDYGYTF
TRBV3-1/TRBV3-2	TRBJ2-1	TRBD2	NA	TGTGCCAGCAGCCACCGGGACTATTCGCCGTTCTTC	CASSHRDYSPFF
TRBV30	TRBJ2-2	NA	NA	TGTGCCTGGAGTGACTGGCGGAGCACCGGGGAGCTGTTTTTT	CAWSDWRSTGELFF
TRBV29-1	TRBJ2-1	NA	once	TGCAGCGTTACCGGGCAGGGGTCCCCTAATGAGCAGTTCTTC	CSVTGQGSPNEQFF
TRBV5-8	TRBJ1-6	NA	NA	TGTGCCAGCAGCTTGACAGCCCATAATTCACCCCTCCACTTT	CASSLTAHNSPLHF
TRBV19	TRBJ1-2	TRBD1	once	TGTGCCAGTAGACCACAGGGGGCAGAGGGCTACACCTTC	CASRPQGAEGYTF
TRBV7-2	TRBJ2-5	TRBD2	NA	TGTGCCAGCAGCGGGGCAAGGGCTAGCGGGGGGGAGACCCAGTACTTC	CASSGARASGGETQYF
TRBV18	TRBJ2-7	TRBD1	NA	TGTGCCAGCTCACCAGAAGGTTGGACAGGGGAAAGGTACGAGCAGTACTTC	CASSPEGWTGERYEQYF
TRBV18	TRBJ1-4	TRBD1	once	TGTGCCAGCTCACCGGGGACAGGGCTTAATGAAAAACTGTTTTTT	CASSPGTGLNEKLFF
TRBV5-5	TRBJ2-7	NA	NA	TGTGCCAGCAGCCCAGGGAGGAGCTCCTACGAGCAGTACTTC	CASSPGRSSYEQYF
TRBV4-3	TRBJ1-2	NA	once	TGCGCCAGCAGCCGCGCGGGAGTGGGGGGTGGCTACACCTTC	CASSRAGVGGGYTF